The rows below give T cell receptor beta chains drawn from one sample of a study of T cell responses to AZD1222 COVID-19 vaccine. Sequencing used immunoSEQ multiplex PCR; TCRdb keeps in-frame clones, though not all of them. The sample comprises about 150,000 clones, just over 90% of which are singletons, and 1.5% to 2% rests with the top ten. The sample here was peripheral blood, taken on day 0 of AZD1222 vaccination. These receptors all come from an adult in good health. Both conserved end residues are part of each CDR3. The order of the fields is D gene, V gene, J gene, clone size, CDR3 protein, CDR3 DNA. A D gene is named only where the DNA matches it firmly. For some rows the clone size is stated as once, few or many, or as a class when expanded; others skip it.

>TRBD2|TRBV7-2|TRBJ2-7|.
CASSRNPGTSGSYEQYF
TGTGCCAGCAGTCGAAATCCCGGGACTAGCGGCTCCTACGAGCAGTACTTC
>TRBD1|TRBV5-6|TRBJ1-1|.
CASSLEWTGNTEAFF
TGTGCCAGCAGCTTAGAGTGGACAGGGAACACTGAAGCTTTCTTT
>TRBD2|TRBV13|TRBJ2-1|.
CASSLGTSGIHNEQFF
TGTGCCAGCAGCTTAGGGACTAGCGGGATACACAATGAGCAGTTCTTC
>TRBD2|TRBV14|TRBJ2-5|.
CASSQDTWEGETQYF
TGTGCCAGCAGCCAAGATACGTGGGAGGGGGAGACCCAGTACTTC
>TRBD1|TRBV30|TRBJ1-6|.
CAWSARDRELHF
TGTGCCTGGAGTGCCCGGGACAGGGAGCTCCACTTT
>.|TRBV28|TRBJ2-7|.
CASTRAISYEQYF
TGTGCCAGCACCAGGGCCATCTCCTACGAGCAGTACTTC
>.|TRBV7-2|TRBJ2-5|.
CASSLVSETQYF
TGTGCCAGCAGCTTAGTGTCAGAGACCCAGTACTTC
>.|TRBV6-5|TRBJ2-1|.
CAINRDPPYNEQFF
TGTGCCATTAACAGGGACCCTCCTTACAATGAGCAGTTCTTC
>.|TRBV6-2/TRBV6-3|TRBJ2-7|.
CASSFSYEQYF
TGTGCCAGCAGTTTCAGCTACGAGCAGTACTTC
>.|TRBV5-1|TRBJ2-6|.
CASSLGALQGTSGANVLTF
TGCGCCAGCAGCTTGGGGGCCCTACAGGGTACCTCTGGGGCCAACGTCCTGACTTTC
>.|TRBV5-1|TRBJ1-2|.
CASSLADSNYGYTF
TGCGCCAGCAGCTTAGCAGATTCTAACTATGGCTACACCTTC
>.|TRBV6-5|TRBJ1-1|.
CASCYVVGNTEAFF
TGTGCCAGCTGCTACGTCGTTGGGAACACTGAAGCTTTCTTT
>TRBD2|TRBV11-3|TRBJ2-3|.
CASSPRSGTSGISSTDTQYF
TGTGCCAGCAGCCCCCGCTCCGGGACTAGCGGGATCTCTAGCACAGATACGCAGTATTTT
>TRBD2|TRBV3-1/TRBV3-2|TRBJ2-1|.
CASSQGPSGTSYNEQFF
TGTGCCAGCAGCCAAGGCCCTAGCGGGACTTCCTACAATGAGCAGTTCTTC
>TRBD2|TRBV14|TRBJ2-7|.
CASRLAGAYEQYF
TGTGCCAGCAGACTAGCGGGAGCGTACGAGCAGTACTTC
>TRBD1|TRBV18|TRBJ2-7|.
CASSHSTGGPYEQYF
TGTGCCAGCTCGCACTCGACAGGGGGCCCCTACGAGCAGTACTTC
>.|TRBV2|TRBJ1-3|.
CAGRRQGNTIYF
TGTGCCGGAAGGCGGCAAGGAAACACCATATATTTT
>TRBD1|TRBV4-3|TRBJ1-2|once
CASSQDRGQGGYTF
TGCGCCAGCAGCCAGGATCGAGGACAGGGCGGCTACACCTTC
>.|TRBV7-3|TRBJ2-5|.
CASSIGQRRQETQYF
TGTGCCAGCAGCATAGGGCAGAGACGGCAAGAGACCCAGTACTTC
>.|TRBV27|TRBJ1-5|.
CASAARGVSSNQPQHF
TGTGCCAGCGCTGCCAGGGGAGTCTCTAGCAATCAGCCCCAGCATTTT
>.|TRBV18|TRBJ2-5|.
CASSDSAQETQYF
TGTGCCAGCTCGGACAGTGCCCAAGAGACCCAGTACTTC
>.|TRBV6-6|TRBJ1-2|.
CASTSEFQGYGYTF
TGTGCCAGTACGTCCGAATTCCAGGGGTATGGCTACACCTTC
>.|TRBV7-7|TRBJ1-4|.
CASSFGSRESATF
TGTGCCAGCAGCTTCGGGTCGAGGGAGTCGGCAACTTTT
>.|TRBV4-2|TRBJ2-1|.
CASSQPPSSEYYNEQFF
TGTGCCAGCAGCCAGCCCCCATCTAGCGAGTACTACAATGAGCAGTTCTTC
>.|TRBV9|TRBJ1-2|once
CASSDRVGFNYGYTF
TGTGCCAGCAGCGACAGGGTTGGGTTCAACTATGGCTACACCTTC
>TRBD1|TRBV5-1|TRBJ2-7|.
CASSLEGTGVNEQYF
TGCGCCAGCAGCTTGGAGGGGACAGGGGTGAACGAGCAGTACTTC
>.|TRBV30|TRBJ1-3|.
CAWSPLVDSGNTIYF
TGTGCCTGGAGCCCACTTGTGGACAGTGGAAACACCATATATTTT